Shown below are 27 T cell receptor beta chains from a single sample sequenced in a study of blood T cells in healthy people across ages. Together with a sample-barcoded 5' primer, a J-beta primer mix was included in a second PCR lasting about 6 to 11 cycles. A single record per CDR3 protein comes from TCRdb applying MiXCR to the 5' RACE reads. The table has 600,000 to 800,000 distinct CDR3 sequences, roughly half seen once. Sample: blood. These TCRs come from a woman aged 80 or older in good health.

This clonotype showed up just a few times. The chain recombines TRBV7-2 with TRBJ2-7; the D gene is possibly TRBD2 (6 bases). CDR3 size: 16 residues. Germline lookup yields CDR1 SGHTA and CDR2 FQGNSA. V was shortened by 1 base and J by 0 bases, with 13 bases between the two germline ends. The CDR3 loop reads CASSLVSSASSYEQYF. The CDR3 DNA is TGTGCCAGCAGCTTAGTATCTAGCGCGAGCTCCTACGAGCAGTACTTC.

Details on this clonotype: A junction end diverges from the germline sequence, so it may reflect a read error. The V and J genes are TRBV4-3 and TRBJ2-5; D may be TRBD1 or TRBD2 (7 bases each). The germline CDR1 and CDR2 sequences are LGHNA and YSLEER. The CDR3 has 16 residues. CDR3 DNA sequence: TGCGCCAGCAGCCAAGGGCAGGGGGGGTACCAAGGGACCCAGTACTTC. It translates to CASSQGQGGYQGTQYF.

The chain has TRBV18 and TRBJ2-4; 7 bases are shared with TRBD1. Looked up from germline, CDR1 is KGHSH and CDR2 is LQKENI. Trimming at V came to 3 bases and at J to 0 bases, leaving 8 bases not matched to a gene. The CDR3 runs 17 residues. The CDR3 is CASSPDREVLAKNIQYF. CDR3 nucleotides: TGTGCCAGCTCACCCGACAGGGAAGTACTAGCCAAAAACATTCAGTACTTC. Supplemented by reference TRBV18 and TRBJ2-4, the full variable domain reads NAGVMQNPRHLVRRRGQEARLRCSPMKGHSHVYWYRQLPEEGLKFMVYLQKENIIDESGMPKERFSAEFPKEGPSILRIQQVVRGDSAAYFCASSPDREVLAKNIQYFGAGTRLSVL.

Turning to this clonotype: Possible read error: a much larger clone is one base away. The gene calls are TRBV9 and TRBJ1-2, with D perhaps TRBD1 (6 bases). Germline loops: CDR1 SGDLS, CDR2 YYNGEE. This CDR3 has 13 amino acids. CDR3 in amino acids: CACSATGYYGYTF. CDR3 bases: TGTGCCTGCAGCGCTACAGGGTACTATGGCTACACCTTC.

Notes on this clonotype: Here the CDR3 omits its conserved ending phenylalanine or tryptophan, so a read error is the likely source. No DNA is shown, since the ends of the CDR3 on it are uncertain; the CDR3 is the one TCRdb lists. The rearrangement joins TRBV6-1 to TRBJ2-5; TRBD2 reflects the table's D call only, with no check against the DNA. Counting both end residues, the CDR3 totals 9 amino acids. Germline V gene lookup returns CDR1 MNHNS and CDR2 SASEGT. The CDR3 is CASSGGLAG.

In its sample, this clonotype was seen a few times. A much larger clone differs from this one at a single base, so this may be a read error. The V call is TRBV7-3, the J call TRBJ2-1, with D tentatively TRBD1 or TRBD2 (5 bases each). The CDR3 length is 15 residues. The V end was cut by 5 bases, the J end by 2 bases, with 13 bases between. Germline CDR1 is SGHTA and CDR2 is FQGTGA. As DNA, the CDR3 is TGTGCCAGCAGCCCTCAGTTGGGACCCTACAATGAGCAGTTCTTC. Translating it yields CASSPQLGPYNEQFF.

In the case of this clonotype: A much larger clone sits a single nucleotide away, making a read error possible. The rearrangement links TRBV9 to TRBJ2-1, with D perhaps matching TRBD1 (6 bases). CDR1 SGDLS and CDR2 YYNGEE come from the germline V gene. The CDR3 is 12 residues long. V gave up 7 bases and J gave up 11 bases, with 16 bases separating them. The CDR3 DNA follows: TGTGCCAGCGCCGGACAGTCTCATAAGCAGTTCTTC. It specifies CASAGQSHKQFF.

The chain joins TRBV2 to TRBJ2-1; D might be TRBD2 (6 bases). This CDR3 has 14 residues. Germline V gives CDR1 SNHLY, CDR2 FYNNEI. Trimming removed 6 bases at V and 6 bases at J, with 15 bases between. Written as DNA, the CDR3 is TGTGCCAGCAGGGGACGAGCGGGCCTCAATGAGCAGTTCTTC. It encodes CASRGRAGLNEQFF.

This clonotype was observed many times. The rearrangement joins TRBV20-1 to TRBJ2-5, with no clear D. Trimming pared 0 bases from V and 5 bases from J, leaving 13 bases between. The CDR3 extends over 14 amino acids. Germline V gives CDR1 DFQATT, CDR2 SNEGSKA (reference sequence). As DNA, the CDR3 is TGCAGTGCTAGAGATCGACGGTCCTGGGAGACCCAGTACTTC. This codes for CSARDRRSWETQYF.

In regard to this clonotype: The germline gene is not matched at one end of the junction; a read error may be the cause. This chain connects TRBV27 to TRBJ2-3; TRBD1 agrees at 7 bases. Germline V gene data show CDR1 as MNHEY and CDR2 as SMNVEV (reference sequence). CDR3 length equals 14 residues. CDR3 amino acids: CASSVRGPGDAQYF. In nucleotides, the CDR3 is TGTGCCAGCAGTGTAAGGGGGCCTGGAGATGCGCAGTATTTT.

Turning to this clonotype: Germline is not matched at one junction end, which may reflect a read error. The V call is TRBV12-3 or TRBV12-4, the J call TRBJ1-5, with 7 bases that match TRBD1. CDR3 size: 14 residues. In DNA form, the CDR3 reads TGTGCCAGCAGCCTGGACAGGCCGGGTCAGCCCCAGAATTTT. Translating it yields CASSLDRPGQPQNF.

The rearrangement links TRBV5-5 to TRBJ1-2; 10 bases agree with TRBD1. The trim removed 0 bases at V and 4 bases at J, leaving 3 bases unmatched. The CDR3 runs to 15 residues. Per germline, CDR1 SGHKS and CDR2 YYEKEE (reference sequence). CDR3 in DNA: TGTGCCAGCAGCTTGGGGGGACAGGGGACCTATGGCTACACCTTC. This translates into CASSLGGQGTYGYTF.

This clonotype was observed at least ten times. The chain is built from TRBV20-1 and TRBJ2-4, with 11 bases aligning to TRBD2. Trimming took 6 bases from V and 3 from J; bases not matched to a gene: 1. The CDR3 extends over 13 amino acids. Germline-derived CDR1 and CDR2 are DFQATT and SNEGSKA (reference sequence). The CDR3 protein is CSALAGVKNIQYF. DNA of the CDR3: TGCAGTGCACTAGCGGGAGTCAAAAACATTCAGTACTTC.

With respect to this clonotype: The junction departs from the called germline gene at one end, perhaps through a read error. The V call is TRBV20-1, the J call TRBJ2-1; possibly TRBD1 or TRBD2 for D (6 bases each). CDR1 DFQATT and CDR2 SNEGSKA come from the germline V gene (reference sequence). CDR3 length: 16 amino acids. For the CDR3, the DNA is TGCAGTGCTAGAGGAGATACGGGGGCGGAATACAGTGAGCAGTTCTTC. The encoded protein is CSARGDTGAEYSEQFF.

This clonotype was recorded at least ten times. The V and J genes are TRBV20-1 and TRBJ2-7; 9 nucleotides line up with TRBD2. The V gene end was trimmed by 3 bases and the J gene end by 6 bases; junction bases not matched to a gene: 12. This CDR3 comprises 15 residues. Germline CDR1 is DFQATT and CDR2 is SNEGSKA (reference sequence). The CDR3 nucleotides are TGCAGTGCTAGGGGAGCGGGAGGCCTAATTGGCGAGCAGTACTTC. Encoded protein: CSARGAGGLIGEQYF.

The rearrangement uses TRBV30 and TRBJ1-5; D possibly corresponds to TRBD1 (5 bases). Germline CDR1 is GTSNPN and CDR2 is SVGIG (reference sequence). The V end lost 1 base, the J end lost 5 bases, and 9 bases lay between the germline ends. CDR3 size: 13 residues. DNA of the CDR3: TGTGCCTGGAGTGGGGACGGTTATCAGCCCCAGCATTTT. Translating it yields CAWSGDGYQPQHF.

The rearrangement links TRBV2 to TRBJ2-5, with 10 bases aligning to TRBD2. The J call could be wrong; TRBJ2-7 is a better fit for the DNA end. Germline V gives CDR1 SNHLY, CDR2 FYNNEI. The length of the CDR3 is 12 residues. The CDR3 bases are TGTGCCAGCCTAGCGGGAGCTTACGAGCAGTACTTC. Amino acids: CASLAGAYEQYF.

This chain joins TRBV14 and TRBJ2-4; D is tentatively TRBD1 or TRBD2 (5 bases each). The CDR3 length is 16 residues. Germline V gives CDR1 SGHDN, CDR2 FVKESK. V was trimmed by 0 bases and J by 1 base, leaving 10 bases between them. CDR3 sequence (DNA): TGTGCCAGCAGCCAAGATGTGGGGACGGCCAAAAACATTCAGTACTTC. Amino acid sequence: CASSQDVGTAKNIQYF.

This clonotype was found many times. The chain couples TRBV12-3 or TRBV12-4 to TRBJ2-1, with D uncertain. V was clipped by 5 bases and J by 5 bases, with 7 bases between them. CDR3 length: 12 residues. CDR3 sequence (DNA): TGTGCCAGCAGTCTCCGGGACAATGAGCAGTTCTTC. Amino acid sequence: CASSLRDNEQFF.

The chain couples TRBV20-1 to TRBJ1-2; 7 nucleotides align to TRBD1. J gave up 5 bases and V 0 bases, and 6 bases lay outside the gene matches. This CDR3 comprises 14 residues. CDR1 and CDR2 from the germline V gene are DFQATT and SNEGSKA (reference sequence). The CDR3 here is CSARDQDRTYGYTF. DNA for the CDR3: TGCAGTGCTAGAGATCAGGACAGGACATATGGCTACACCTTC.

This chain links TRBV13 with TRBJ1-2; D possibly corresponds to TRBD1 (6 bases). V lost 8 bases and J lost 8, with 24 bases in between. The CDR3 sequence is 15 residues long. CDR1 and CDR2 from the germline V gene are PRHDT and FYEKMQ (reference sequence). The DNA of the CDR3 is TGTGCCAGCTGCCCACCCCCGGCCAGGGGACACGGCTACACCTTC. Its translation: CASCPPPARGHGYTF.

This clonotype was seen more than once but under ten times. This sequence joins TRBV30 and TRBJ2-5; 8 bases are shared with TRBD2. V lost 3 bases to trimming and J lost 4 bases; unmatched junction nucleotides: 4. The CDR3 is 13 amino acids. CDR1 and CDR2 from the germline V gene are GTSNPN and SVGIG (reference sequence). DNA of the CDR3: TGTGCCTGGAGCTGGCTAGCGGGAGAGACCCAGTACTTC. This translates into CAWSWLAGETQYF.

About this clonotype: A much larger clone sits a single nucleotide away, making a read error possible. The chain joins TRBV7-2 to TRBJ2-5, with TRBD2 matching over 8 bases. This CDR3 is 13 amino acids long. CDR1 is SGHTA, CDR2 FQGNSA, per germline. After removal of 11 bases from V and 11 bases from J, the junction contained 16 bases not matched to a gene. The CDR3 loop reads CARSGGRMREQYF. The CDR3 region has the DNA TGTGCCCGCTCCGGCGGGAGGATGCGTGAGCAGTACTTC.

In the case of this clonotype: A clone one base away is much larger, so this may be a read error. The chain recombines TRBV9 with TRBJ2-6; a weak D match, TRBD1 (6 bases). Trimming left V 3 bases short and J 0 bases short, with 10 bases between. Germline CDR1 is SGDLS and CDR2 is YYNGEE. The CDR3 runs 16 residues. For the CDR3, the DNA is TGTGCCAGCAGCGCGGGACACAACTCTGGGGCCAACGTCCTGACTTTC. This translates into CASSAGHNSGANVLTF.

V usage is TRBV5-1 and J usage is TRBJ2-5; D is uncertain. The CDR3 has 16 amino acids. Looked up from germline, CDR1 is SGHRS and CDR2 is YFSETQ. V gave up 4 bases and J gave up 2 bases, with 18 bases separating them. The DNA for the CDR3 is TGCGCCAGCAGCCCCGAAGTGGCCGCCGGGCAAGAGACCCAGTACTTC. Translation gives CASSPEVAAGQETQYF.

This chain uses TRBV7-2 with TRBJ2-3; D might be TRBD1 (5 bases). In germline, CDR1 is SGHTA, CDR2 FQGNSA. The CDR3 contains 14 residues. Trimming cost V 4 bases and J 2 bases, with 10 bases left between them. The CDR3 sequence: CASSSQTDTDTQYF. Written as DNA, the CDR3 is TGTGCCAGCAGCTCTCAGACAGACACAGATACGCAGTATTTT.

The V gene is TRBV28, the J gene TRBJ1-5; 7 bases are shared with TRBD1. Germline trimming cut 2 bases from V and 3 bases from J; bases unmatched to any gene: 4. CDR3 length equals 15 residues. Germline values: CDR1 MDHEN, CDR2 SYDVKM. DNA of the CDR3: TGTGCCAGCAGTTTAAGTGGGACAGACAATCAGCCCCAGCATTTT. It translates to CASSLSGTDNQPQHF.